Included here is one TCR beta chain sequence, with context. Germline-derived CDR1 and CDR2 are SGHVS and FQNEAQ. The CDR3 totals 15 residues. Trimming took 1 base from V and 3 from J, leaving 12 bases between them. This entry comes from a study of T cell changes during pregnancy in multiple sclerosis. This table comes from immunoSEQ multiplex PCR, and its TCRdb copy is limited to in-frame clones, with some not included. The table lists 20,000 to 25,000 clones, less than 95% of them singletons. The chain has TRBV7-8 and TRBJ1-2; D is ambiguous. The clonotype comes from a female donor with multiple sclerosis, enrolled in a pregnancy study. This specimen was CD4+ T cells from peripheral blood mononuclear cells, taken in the third trimester of pregnancy. As DNA, the CDR3 is TGTGCCAGCAGCTTAGGGATCGTCCGGGACTATGGCTACACCTTC. Protein: CASSLGIVRDYGYTF.